One sample yielded the 23 T cell receptor beta chains listed below, sequenced in a study of OX40 agonist ivuxolimab in advanced cancers. Some clones are missing from TCRdb's copy, which holds only in-frame ones; the method was immunoSEQ multiplex PCR. The sample yields about 66,000 clones, approximately 87% seen once. The sample consisted of CD4+ or CD8+ T cells sorted from blood, taken in a trial of the OX40 agonist ivuxolimab. These receptors were taken from an adult with an advanced solid tumor such as melanoma, head and neck, liver or kidney cancer.

The rearrangement uses TRBV11-2 and TRBJ1-1, with D possibly TRBD1 on 5 matching bases. Trimming removed 5 bases from V and 3 bases from J, with 13 bases in between. This CDR3 has 14 residues. The germline V gene has CDR1 SGHAT and CDR2 FQNNGV. The CDR3 DNA reads as TGTGCCAGCAGCCCTAATCCGGGGGACACTGAAGCTTTCTTT. It yields the protein CASSPNPGDTEAFF.

The V call is TRBV2, the J call TRBJ1-2; D is ambiguous. The CDR3 spans 13 residues. The ends were cut back, 7 bases at V and 3 bases at J, with 12 bases in the middle. Per germline, CDR1 SNHLY and CDR2 FYNNEI. The CDR3 nucleotides are TGTGCCAGCACCTACCTTTCTGACTATGGCTACACCTTC. Protein: CASTYLSDYGYTF.

The rearrangement links TRBV19 to TRBJ1-6, with 7 nucleotides matching TRBD1. Germline V lookup: CDR1 LNHDA, CDR2 SQIVND (reference sequence). V lost 5 bases and J lost 3; bases outside the gene matches: 10. This CDR3 comprises 17 residues. As DNA, the CDR3 is TGTGCCAGTAGTGCGTTGACAGGGATCAACTATAATTCACCCCTCCACTTT. It specifies CASSALTGINYNSPLHF. Complete variable domain (other parts from reference TRBV19 and TRBJ1-6): DGGITQSPKYLFRKEGQNVTLSCEQNLNHDAMYWYRQDPGQGLRLIYYSQIVNDFQKGDIAEGYSVSREKKESFPLTVTSAQKNPTAFYLCASSALTGINYNSPLHFGNGTRLTVT.

The rearrangement uses TRBV9 and TRBJ2-2, with a tentative D call TRBD1 (6 bases). V lost 0 bases, J lost 7 bases, and 10 bases lay in between. Germline loops: CDR1 SGDLS, CDR2 YYNGEE. This CDR3 region has 14 residues. The CDR3 bases are TGTGCCAGCAGCGTAGAACAGGGTGGCGGGGAGCTGTTTTTT. The encoded protein is CASSVEQGGGELFF.

This clone was picked up one time. This sequence joins TRBV4-3 and TRBJ2-3, with 10 positions matching TRBD2. The CDR3 spans 16 residues. CDR1 is LGHNA and CDR2 is YSLEER in the germline V gene. Trimming cost V 6 bases and J 2 bases; bases outside gene matches: 8. This CDR3 is CASRVSGGPTTDTQYF. The CDR3 nucleotides are TGCGCCAGCAGGGTTAGCGGGGGGCCTACCACAGATACGCAGTATTTT.

V gene TRBV18 combines with J gene TRBJ2-1; maybe TRBD1 (6 bases). Germline CDR1 reads KGHSH; CDR2 reads LQKENI. The CDR3 spans 14 residues. V was clipped by 6 bases and J by 7 bases, with 16 bases between them. CDR3 DNA: TGTGCCAGCTCTCTGGTGAGGGGGATGAATGAGCAGTTCTTC. Translating it yields CASSLVRGMNEQFF.

The chain combines TRBV10-1 with TRBJ2-2, with 8 bases lining up with TRBD2. With 8 bases clipped from V and 4 bases from J, the junction kept 3 bases outside the gene matches. CDR3 length: 13 residues. Germline V gene lookup returns CDR1 WNHNN and CDR2 SYGVQD (reference sequence). In nucleotides, the CDR3 is TGCGCCAGCCGGGGGGGGGCCACCGGGGAGCTGTTTTTT. This sequence encodes CASRGGATGELFF.

This rearrangement joins TRBV5-5 to TRBJ2-1; 9 bases map to TRBD2. Losses at the gene ends were 2 bases for V and 5 bases for J; bases not matched to a gene: 8. This CDR3 has 16 residues. Germline CDR1 is SGHKS and CDR2 is YYEKEE (reference sequence). This CDR3 is CASSLVGTSWDNEQFF. CDR3 sequence (DNA): TGTGCCAGCAGCTTAGTCGGGACTAGCTGGGACAATGAGCAGTTCTTC.

The chain carries TRBV5-1 and TRBJ2-7; 8 bases match TRBD2. In germline, CDR1 is SGHRS, CDR2 YFSETQ. There are 14 residues in the CDR3. V gave up 4 bases and J gave up 2 bases; unmatched junction bases: 5. The CDR3 sequence is CASSPGGGPYEQYF. The CDR3 DNA sequence: TGCGCCAGCAGCCCGGGAGGGGGTCCCTACGAGCAGTACTTC.

The J gene is TRBJ1-4, the V gene TRBV27; D ambiguous. The CDR3 consists of 16 residues. Trimming removed 6 bases from V and 2 bases from J, with 16 bases in between. Germline V gene data show CDR1 as MNHEY and CDR2 as SMNVEV (reference sequence). CDR3 DNA sequence: TGTGCCAGCAGCCCTCTAGTCGGGAGCACTAATGAAAAACTGTTTTTT. It translates to CASSPLVGSTNEKLFF.

This clone appeared a single time. This chain joins TRBV29-1 and TRBJ2-4; D gene uncertain. This CDR3 region has 12 residues. Trimming pared 2 bases from V and 4 bases from J, leaving 6 bases between. Per germline, CDR1 SQVTM and CDR2 ANQGSEA. The DNA for the CDR3 is TGCAGCGTTGAAATGGTGAAAAACATTCAGTACTTC. Amino acid sequence: CSVEMVKNIQYF.

The chain couples TRBV11-1 to TRBJ2-5, with 7 bases that match TRBD1. Germline CDR1 is SGHAT and CDR2 is FQDESV (reference sequence). The CDR3 sequence is 15 residues long. V was clipped by 5 bases and J by 0 bases; unmatched bases: 6. This CDR3 is CASSKGTVYQETQYF. CDR3 DNA: TGTGCCAGCAGCAAAGGGACAGTATACCAAGAGACCCAGTACTTC. The whole variable domain, filled in from reference TRBV11-1 and TRBJ2-5, reads EAEVAQSPRYKITEKSQAVAFWCDPISGHATLYWYRQILGQGPELLVQFQDESVVDDSQLPKDRFSAERLKGVDSTLKIQPAELGDSAMYLCASSKGTVYQETQYFGPGTRLLVL.

The chain joins TRBV5-6 to TRBJ1-2; 9 bases fit TRBD1. The CDR3 consists of 15 residues. Germline loops: CDR1 SGHDT, CDR2 YYEEEE. V was pared by 1 base and J by 4 bases, with 5 bases of the junction left unmatched. The CDR3 DNA reads TGTGCCAGCAGCTTGAGGGGACAGGGATCCTATGGCTACACCTTC. It specifies CASSLRGQGSYGYTF. The whole variable domain, filled in from reference TRBV5-6 and TRBJ1-2, reads DAGVTQSPTHLIKTRGQQVTLRCSPKSGHDTVSWYQQALGQGPQFIFQYYEEEERQRGNFPDRFSGHQFPNYSSELNVNALLLGDSALYLCASSLRGQGSYGYTFGSGTRLTVV.

The rearrangement joins TRBV9 to TRBJ1-2; D is perhaps TRBD1 (5 bases). The CDR3 spans 16 residues. CDR1 is SGDLS, CDR2 YYNGEE, per germline. The ends were cut back, 3 bases at V and 3 bases at J, with 18 bases in the middle. The CDR3 spells CASSAGLGTVDYGYTF. For the CDR3, the DNA is TGTGCCAGCAGCGCCGGATTGGGGACGGTCGACTATGGCTACACCTTC.

The rearrangement joins TRBV21-1 to TRBJ2-5. TRBV21-1 is a pseudogene. This CDR3 region has 13 residues. CDR3 sequence (DNA): TGTGCCAGCAGCAATAGAGACCTAGAGACCCAGTACTTC. Translation: CASSNRDLETQYF.

The table lists this clone with a count of one. The chain recombines TRBV27 with TRBJ2-1, with D tentatively TRBD2 (5 bases). Looked up from germline, CDR1 is MNHEY and CDR2 is SMNVEV (reference sequence). Between the trimmed V and J ends, which lost 6 bases and 4 bases, there was a span of 10 bases. The CDR3 has 13 residues. The CDR3 spells CASSFGVYNEQFF. The CDR3 DNA follows: TGTGCCAGCAGCTTCGGGGTATACAATGAGCAGTTCTTC.

DNA for the CDR3: TGTGCCAGCAGCTTTTCCGGGACTAGCGGAGAGACCCAGTACTTC. Residues: CASSFSGTSGETQYF. The chain recombines TRBV7-2 with TRBJ2-5; 11 nucleotides line up with TRBD2. Germline lookup yields CDR1 SGHTA and CDR2 FQGNSA. J gave up 4 bases and V 3 bases, and 4 bases lay outside the gene matches. CDR3 length: 15 residues.

This rearrangement joins TRBV4-1 to TRBJ2-4, with D possibly TRBD1 on 5 matching bases. CDR3 length equals 14 residues. The germline V gene has CDR1 MGHRA and CDR2 YSYEKL. V was cut by 4 bases and J by 0 bases, with 7 bases left in between. This CDR3 is CASSPDRAKNIQYF. As DNA, the CDR3 is TGCGCCAGCAGCCCTGACAGAGCCAAAAACATTCAGTACTTC.

In this sample, this clone turned up once. The chain couples TRBV7-7 to TRBJ2-5; 11 bases align to TRBD2. The CDR3 sequence is 14 residues long. With 2 bases clipped from V and 5 bases from J, the junction kept 1 base outside the gene matches. CDR1 and CDR2 (germline): SSHAT, FNYEAQ (reference sequence). The CDR3 sequence is CASSLRLAGETQYF. CDR3 nucleotides: TGTGCCAGCAGCTTAAGACTAGCGGGGGAGACCCAGTACTTC.

The J gene is TRBJ2-3, the V gene TRBV7-2, with 7 bases fitting TRBD1. The CDR3 loop spans 14 amino acids. Unmatched junction bases numbered 3, after V lost 2 bases and J lost 4 bases. Germline V gene sequence: CDR1 SGHTA, CDR2 FQGNSA. CDR3 sequence reads: CASSLSQGADTQYF. As DNA, the CDR3 is TGTGCCAGCAGCTTAAGCCAGGGGGCAGATACGCAGTATTTT.

V gene TRBV9 combines with J gene TRBJ2-7, with 8 nucleotides matching TRBD1. V lost 1 base and J lost 2; bases outside the gene matches: 8. The germline gives CDR1 SGDLS, CDR2 YYNGEE. This CDR3 is 16 amino acids long. The CDR3 protein is CASSVSPEQGAYEQYF. CDR3 sequence (DNA): TGTGCCAGCAGCGTATCCCCAGAACAGGGGGCCTACGAGCAGTACTTC.

CDR3 in amino acids: CASSSGLGSYNEQFF. The DNA for the CDR3 is TGTGCCAGCAGCTCCGGACTAGGCTCCTACAATGAGCAGTTCTTC. The chain is built from TRBV7-3 and TRBJ2-1; TRBD2 aligns across 7 bases. Trimming removed 4 bases from V and 0 bases from J; junction bases left unmatched: 3. The CDR3 has 15 residues. The germline gives CDR1 SGHTA, CDR2 FQGTGA.

This chain links TRBV2 with TRBJ1-2, with a tentative D call TRBD1 (5 bases). The CDR3 contains 13 residues. Trimming removed 4 bases from V and 8 bases from J, with 14 bases in between. Germline CDR1 SNHLY, CDR2 FYNNEI. The CDR3: CASSGEGRHGYTF. The CDR3 DNA sequence: TGTGCCAGCAGTGGGGAGGGGAGACACGGCTACACCTTC.